The TCR beta chain described here comes from a study of CD8+ T cells in alopecia areata (dated by TCRdb to between 2018 and 2020). About the full investigation: Treated patients were enrolled in an open-label pilot trial of oral tofacitinib, 5 to 10 mg twice daily, for moderate-to-severe alopecia areata. Scalp clonality was compared across normal scalp (n=4), patchy alopecia areata scalp (n=8), and alopecia totalis/universalis scalp (n=8). RNA was extracted with the PAXgene miRNA kit for fixed scalp, the miRNeasy kit for PBMCs, and the RNeasy kit for mouse skin. Patients on tofacitinib were biopsied at baseline and after 4 and 24 weeks of treatment, and several of the patients also had a later scalp biopsy. Tofacitinib was administered for 6 to 18 months, and 6 months of follow-up off drug were then conducted to assess delayed response and recurrence. Scalp tissue and sorted CD4+ and CD8+ peripheral blood T cells from patchy and totalis/universalis alopecia areata patients and from healthy controls were covered by human TCRbeta sequencing. TCRbeta CDR3 regions were amplified by immunoSEQ multiplex PCR with 35 Vbeta forward and 13 Jbeta reverse primers. The study used high-throughput TCRbeta sequencing to examine T cell clonal expansion in alopecia areata, in both the C3H/HeJ mouse model and human patients.

The method was the immunoSEQ multiplex PCR assay. For TCR sequencing, RNA was extracted from every sample and reverse transcribed into cDNA to serve as template. SuperScript III was used for first-strand cDNA synthesis, primed with a 2:1 mix of oligo-dT and random hexamers. Amplification bias was assessed with a synthetic immune receptor repertoire, and residual bias was removed computationally. Per the original workflow: Raw reads were preprocessed to remove errors, and CDR3 was defined by IMGT conventions from the conserved cysteine to phenylalanine. To get clonality, Shannon entropy was normalized by log2 of the number of productive unique TCRs and the result was subtracted from 1. Scalp TCRbeta sequences were cross-referenced with sorted blood CD4 and CD8 repertoires so that the CD4 or CD8 identity of scalp clones could be inferred. The immuneACCESS repertoire file appears here via TCRdb, limited to in-frame rearrangements. These files lack a portion of the clones; in checked studies, under half of the deficit traces to unresolved V genes, and the cause of the others is not known. That table supplies the V and J calls and clone size; D and trimming were determined from the DNA. The sample table contains 150,000 to 200,000 clones; only one count was recorded for approximately 56% of them. The ten biggest clones cover approximately 14% of the sample.

According to the study, the label for this sample's time point signals: baseline before oral tofacitinib. Lesional scalp punch biopsies and peripheral blood were collected from alopecia areata patients. PBMCs were isolated by density centrifugation and stained for CD3, CD4 and CD8, after which CD4+ and CD8+ T cells were sorted on a FACSAria. This clone turned up a few times. The antigen it recognizes is unknown. The input lacks base qualities; no much larger clone sits a single base away. The full study reports these points: Higher clonality and more expanded CD8+ clones were observed in lesional scalp than in normal scalp, particularly in alopecia totalis/universalis, a finding suggestive of antigenic drive. Unlike mouse skin, where gammadelta T cells dominate, normal human skin contains resident alphabeta T cells that get sequenced too, which complicates analysis of the scalp TCR repertoire. Shared TCR sequences between patients were less evident than in mice, which may be partly attributable to HLA diversity in the patient population.

The CDR3 holds 12 amino acids from the cysteine to the phenylalanine. The CDR3 DNA has 36 bases and is translated from base 1. CDR1 and CDR2, looked up from the germline V gene, are SQVTM and ANQGSEA. The germline V and J ends show losses of 7 bases and 0 bases respectively, and no gene match explains 3 bases of the junction. The sequencing used CD4+ T cells sorted from blood, collected at week 0. The chain is made from TRBV29-1 and TRBJ2-7; 7 bases in between match TRBD2. This clonotype originated in a human donor with alopecia areata. The CDR3 corresponds to CSAGGNSYEQYF. In nucleotide form, the sequence is TGCAGCGCGGGAGGAAACTCCTACGAGCAGTACTTC.